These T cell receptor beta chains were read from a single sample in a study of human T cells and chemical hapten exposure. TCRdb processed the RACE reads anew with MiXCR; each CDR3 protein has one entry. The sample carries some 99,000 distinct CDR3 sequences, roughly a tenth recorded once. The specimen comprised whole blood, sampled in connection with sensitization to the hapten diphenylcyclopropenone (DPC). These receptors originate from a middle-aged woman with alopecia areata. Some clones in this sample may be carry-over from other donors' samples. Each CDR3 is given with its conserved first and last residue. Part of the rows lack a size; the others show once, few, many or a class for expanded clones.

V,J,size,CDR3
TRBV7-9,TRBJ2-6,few,CASSLAEGSSSGANVLTF
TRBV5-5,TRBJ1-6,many,CASSWGPSSYNSPLHF
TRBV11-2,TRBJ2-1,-,CASRPSGGAGSEQFF
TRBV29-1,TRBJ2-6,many,CSVEREGPSGANVLTF
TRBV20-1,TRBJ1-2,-,CSAAKDRGVGYTF
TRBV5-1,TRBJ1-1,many,CASRTDPNTEAFF
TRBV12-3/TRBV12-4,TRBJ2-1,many,CASSFAGGSYNEQFF
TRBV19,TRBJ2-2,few,CASRLYTNTGELFF
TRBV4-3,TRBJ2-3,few,CASSQADRRTDTQYF
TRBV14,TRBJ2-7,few,CASSQGQGALEQYF
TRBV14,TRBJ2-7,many,CASSQPGTGPYEQYF
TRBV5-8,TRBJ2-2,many,CASSLWIGNTGELFF
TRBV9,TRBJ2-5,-,CASSAVGGIQETQYF
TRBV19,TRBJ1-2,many,CASSNVSHNYGYTF
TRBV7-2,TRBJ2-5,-,CASSSSGGAIQTQYF
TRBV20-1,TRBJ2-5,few,CSAARGQQETQYF
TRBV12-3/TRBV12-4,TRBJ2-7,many,CASSFIRRVEQYF
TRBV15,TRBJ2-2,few,CATSHRTNTGELFF
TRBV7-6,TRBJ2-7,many,CASSLRKEAYEQYF
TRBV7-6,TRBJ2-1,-,CASSLGTAEQFF
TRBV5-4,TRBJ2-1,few,CASSALAGAYNEQFF
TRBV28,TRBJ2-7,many,CASTDGREQYF
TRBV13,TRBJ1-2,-,CASSLDRSQGGNYGYTF
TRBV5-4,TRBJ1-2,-,CASSLAGRANYGYTF
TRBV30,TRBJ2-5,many,CAWTSDQETQYF
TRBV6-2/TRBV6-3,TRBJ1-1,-,CASSRGVGGEAFF
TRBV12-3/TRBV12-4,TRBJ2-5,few,CASRAGQGRETQYF
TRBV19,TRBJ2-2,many,CASSRLAGNTGELFF
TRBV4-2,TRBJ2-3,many,CASSQLAGGQDTQYF
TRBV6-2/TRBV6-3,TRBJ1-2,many,CASSYPLRGDYGYTF
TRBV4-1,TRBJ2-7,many,CASSQEFETGGGSSYEQYF
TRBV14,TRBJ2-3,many,CASSPWTRSFKDTQYF
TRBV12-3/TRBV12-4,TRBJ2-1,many,CASSSRDYNEQFF
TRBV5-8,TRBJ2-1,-,CASSLVTGSRLEQFF
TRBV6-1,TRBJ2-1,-,CASSEHLGDEQFF
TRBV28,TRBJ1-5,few,CASSLLGQGSNQPQHF
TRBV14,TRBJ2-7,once,CASSQLLAGGYEQYF
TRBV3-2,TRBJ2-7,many,CASSHLAVPYEQYF
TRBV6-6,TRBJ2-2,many,CTSSSDRERGGELFF
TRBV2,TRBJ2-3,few,CASSAERGGPDTQYF
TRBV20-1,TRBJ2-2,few,CSARGERDRSTGELFF
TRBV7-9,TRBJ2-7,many,CASSSGHGWEQYF
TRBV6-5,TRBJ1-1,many,CASSYSGGTEAFF
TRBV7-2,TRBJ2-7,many,CASSEEGRQGVYEQYF